Following are 20 T cell receptor beta chains from one sample sequenced in a study of cytomegalovirus exposure and HLA in healthy donors. Assay used: immunoSEQ multiplex PCR; TCRdb lists only in-frame clones, some missing. The sample records roughly 80,000 clones, roughly 91% being singletons. The sequencing input was PBMCs. These receptor sequences come from a man under 40 in good health and CMV-seronegative.

V gene TRBV5-5 combines with J gene TRBJ1-4; TRBD1 might be the D (5 bases). The CDR3 runs 12 residues. Germline V lookup: CDR1 SGHKS, CDR2 YYEKEE (reference sequence). Trimming removed 0 bases from V and 10 bases from J, with 7 bases in between. The chain's CDR3 is CASSLAGGKLFF. For the CDR3, the DNA is TGTGCCAGCAGCTTGGCGGGGGGAAAACTGTTTTTT.

This rearrangement joins TRBV13 to TRBJ2-3; 11 nucleotides line up with TRBD1. The length of the CDR3 is 15 residues. Germline loops: CDR1 PRHDT, CDR2 FYEKMQ (reference sequence). Losses at the gene ends were 5 bases for V and 4 bases for J; bases not matched to a gene: 5. CDR3: CASSEDRGRSDTQYF. CDR3 DNA sequence: TGTGCCAGCAGCGAGGACAGGGGGCGATCAGATACGCAGTATTTT.

The genes are TRBV28 and TRBJ2-1; D perhaps matches TRBD1 (5 bases). The CDR3 is 18 amino acids. V was clipped by 1 base and J by 4 bases, with 20 bases between them. Germline CDR1 reads MDHEN; CDR2 reads SYDVKM. This CDR3 reads CASSLLGYSQGIYNEQFF. The CDR3 DNA is TGTGCCAGCAGTTTATTGGGCTATAGTCAGGGAATATACAATGAGCAGTTCTTC.

CDR3 nucleotide sequence: TGTGCCACCACAAGGACAGGGGGGTTGCCCCAGCATTTT. Encoded protein: CATTRTGGLPQHF. V gene TRBV6-1 combines with J gene TRBJ1-5; 10 nucleotides agree with TRBD1. The CDR3 has 13 amino acids. CDR1 and CDR2 (germline): MNHNS, SASEGT. V trimming: 10 bases; J trimming: 9 bases; junction bases outside the gene matches: 9.

This clone was counted once. This chain connects TRBV6-1 to TRBJ2-1; 7 positions agree with TRBD2. The J segment lost 6 bases and the V segment lost 10 bases, leaving 9 bases of the junction unmatched. The CDR3 loop spans 13 amino acids. Per the germline V gene, CDR1 is MNHNS and CDR2 is SASEGT. CDR3 loop: CANGPGEGNEQFF. DNA of the CDR3: TGTGCCAACGGGCCGGGGGAGGGCAATGAGCAGTTCTTC.

V and J are TRBV2 and TRBJ2-7; D is perhaps TRBD1 (6 bases). There are 15 residues in the CDR3. Germline V gene sequence: CDR1 SNHLY, CDR2 FYNNEI. V was clipped by 6 bases and J by 5 bases, with 20 bases between them. The CDR3 region has the DNA TGTGCCAGCAGGCGTCTAAGTTCAGGGGCGGACGAGCAGTACTTC. The encoded protein is CASRRLSSGADEQYF.

The chain carries TRBV5-4 and TRBJ1-4, with 9 bases aligning to TRBD1. The CDR3 consists of 14 residues. Germline V lookup: CDR1 SGHNT, CDR2 YYREEE (reference sequence). Losses at the gene ends were 2 bases for V and 6 bases for J; bases not matched to a gene: 2. The CDR3 nucleotides are TGTGCCAGCAGCTTCCGGGACAGGGATGAAAAACTGTTTTTT. Its protein product is CASSFRDRDEKLFF. Combining the CDR3 with reference TRBV5-4 and TRBJ1-4 gives the whole variable domain ETGVTQSPTHLIKTRGQQVTLRCSSQSGHNTVSWYQQALGQGPQFIFQYYREEENGRGNFPPRFSGLQFPNYSSELNVNALELDDSALYLCASSFRDRDEKLFFGSGTQLSVL.

The CDR3 nucleotides are TGCGCCAGCAGAAAGGATCCAAAACGACAGGAAAACACTGAAGCTTTCTTT. Amino acids: CASRKDPKRQENTEAFF. The rearrangement uses TRBV5-1 and TRBJ1-1; D is possibly TRBD1 (6 bases). Germline V lookup: CDR1 SGHRS, CDR2 YFSETQ. Trimming took off 5 bases at V and 2 bases at J, with 22 bases between the two ends. The CDR3 has 17 amino acids. The complete variable domain, with remaining parts taken from reference TRBV5-1 and TRBJ1-1, reads KAGVTQTPRYLIKTRGQQVTLSCSPISGHRSVSWYQQTPGQGLQFLFEYFSETQRNKGNFPGRFSGRQFSNSRSEMNVSTLELGDSALYLCASRKDPKRQENTEAFFGQGTRLTVV.

This clone is medium-sized (0.01 to 0.1%) in the sample. The CDR3 spells CATSLSGLNTEAFF. The CDR3 bases are TGTGCCACCAGCTTGTCAGGGTTGAACACTGAAGCTTTCTTT. The chain recombines TRBV15 with TRBJ1-1; D is possibly TRBD1 (5 bases). The V gene lost 5 bases and the J gene lost 0 bases, with 10 bases spanning the gap. The CDR3 has 14 amino acids. Germline CDR1 and CDR2: LNHNV and YYDKDF (reference sequence).

The V and J genes are TRBV10-1 and TRBJ2-1; 10 bases map to TRBD2. V dropped 4 bases and J dropped 8; count of bases not matched to a gene: 8. The CDR3 has 15 residues. Germline V gene lookup returns CDR1 WNHNN and CDR2 SYGVQD (reference sequence). The CDR3 loop is CASSVQREGLYEQFF. The CDR3 DNA is TGCGCCAGCAGTGTTCAGCGGGAGGGCCTCTATGAGCAGTTCTTC.

The chain joins TRBV19 to TRBJ1-2; 7 bases match TRBD1. The trim removed 4 bases at V and 2 bases at J, leaving 10 bases unmatched. CDR1 and CDR2 (germline): LNHDA, SQIVND (reference sequence). This CDR3 region has 16 residues. CDR3 coding DNA: TGTGCCAGTAGTAAAGCTCGACAGGGAGGAAACTATGGCTACACCTTC. This sequence encodes CASSKARQGGNYGYTF.

The CDR3 sequence is CASSPVAPVAGGNYEQYF. As DNA, the CDR3 is TGTGCCAGCTCACCAGTCGCCCCAGTAGCGGGGGGAAACTACGAGCAGTACTTC. This chain links TRBV18 with TRBJ2-7, with 10 bases matching TRBD2. After removal of 2 bases from V and 3 bases from J, the junction contained 13 bases not matched to a gene. Germline V gene sequence: CDR1 KGHSH, CDR2 LQKENI. This CDR3 has 18 residues.

This CDR3 reads CASSFVSGTDTQYF. CDR3 nucleotides: TGTGCCAGCAGTTTCGTTAGCGGCACAGATACGCAGTATTTT. The rearrangement uses TRBV27 and TRBJ2-3; the D gene is possibly TRBD2 (5 bases). V dropped 3 bases and J dropped 1 base, with 8 bases sitting between them. The CDR3 spans 14 residues. Germline CDR1 is MNHEY and CDR2 is SMNVEV (reference sequence).

The chain carries TRBV15 and TRBJ1-3, with D unclear. CDR1 and CDR2 (germline): LNHNV, YYDKDF (reference sequence). The CDR3 spans 15 residues. Trimming pared 0 bases from V and 3 bases from J, leaving 9 bases between. The CDR3 loop is CATSRDTGVGNTIYF. CDR3 sequence (DNA): TGTGCCACCAGCAGAGATACCGGGGTTGGAAACACCATATATTTT. The complete variable domain, with remaining parts taken from reference TRBV15 and TRBJ1-3, reads DAMVIQNPRYQVTQFGKPVTLSCSQTLNHNVMYWYQQKSSQAPKLLFHYYDKDFNNEADTPDNFQSRRPNTSFCFLDIRSPGLGDTAMYLCATSRDTGVGNTIYFGEGSWLTVV.

The chain combines TRBV9 with TRBJ2-3; 10 nucleotides match TRBD2. V lost 0 bases to trimming and J lost 1 base; unmatched junction nucleotides: 2. There are 16 residues in the CDR3. Germline V gene lookup returns CDR1 SGDLS and CDR2 YYNGEE. CDR3 amino acids: CASSVGGTSGTDTQYF. CDR3 sequence (DNA): TGTGCCAGCAGCGTAGGTGGGACTAGCGGCACAGATACGCAGTATTTT.

The chain employs TRBV5-4 and TRBJ2-7; 9 positions agree with TRBD2. The germline V gene encodes CDR1 SGHNT and CDR2 YYREEE (reference sequence). The CDR3 consists of 16 residues. V was clipped by 4 bases and J by 2 bases; unmatched bases: 10. For the CDR3, the DNA is TGTGCCAGCAGCAACCCTCGGGGCGGGAGGGCCTACGAGCAGTACTTC. Translation gives CASSNPRGGRAYEQYF.

The gene calls are TRBV10-1 and TRBJ1-4; a possible D gene is TRBD1 (5 bases). The CDR3 is 15 residues long. CDR1 and CDR2 (germline): WNHNN, SYGVQD (reference sequence). With 1 base removed from V and 7 bases from J, the gap between germline ends came to 13 bases. DNA of the CDR3: TGCGCCAGCAGTGAGTACCGGGGGAGGAGTGAAAAACTGTTTTTT. The encoded protein is CASSEYRGRSEKLFF.

V is TRBV29-1 and J is TRBJ2-4, with D perhaps matching TRBD1 (6 bases). Germline-derived CDR1 and CDR2 are SQVTM and ANQGSEA. Trimming left V 3 bases short and J 6 bases short, with 18 bases between. CDR3 size: 15 residues. The CDR3 sequence: CSVEVEQGPGNIQYF. The CDR3, as DNA: TGCAGCGTTGAGGTCGAACAGGGTCCTGGAAACATTCAGTACTTC.

V gene TRBV9 combines with J gene TRBJ2-1; 12 bases fit TRBD2. CDR3 length equals 18 residues. The germline CDR1 and CDR2 sequences are SGDLS and YYNGEE. The junction had 10 bases not matched to a gene; V was cut back by 0 bases and J by 6 bases. The CDR3 loop is CASSVGTSGTPEGNEQFF. CDR3 bases: TGTGCCAGCAGCGTAGGGACTAGCGGGACCCCAGAAGGCAATGAGCAGTTCTTC.

V is TRBV6-4 and J is TRBJ2-5, with no clear D. The germline CDR1 and CDR2 sequences are MRHNA and SNTAGT. V was shortened by 6 bases and J by 2 bases, with 22 bases between the two germline ends. The CDR3 is made up of 17 amino acids. The CDR3 sequence is CASSFPWVRLVQETQYF. The DNA for the CDR3 is TGTGCCAGCAGCTTTCCCTGGGTTCGACTGGTACAAGAGACCCAGTACTTC.